The entry below describes one TCR beta chain. Its target is not known. The sample originates from a study of OX40 agonist ivuxolimab in advanced cancers. Across the study: Subjects had a mean age of around 60 years, with a range of about 23 to 79; more than 75% were male. Under the entry rules, prior anti-PD-1, anti-PD-L1 or anti-CTLA-4 therapy was allowed, and approximately 40% had some.

The data were produced by immunoSEQ multiplex PCR, yet TCRdb's version contains in-frame clones alone and is incomplete. The sample shows under 20,000 clones, just under 75% of them seen only once. With 3 bases clipped from V and 4 bases from J, the junction kept 5 bases outside the gene matches. CDR3 size: 15 residues. Germline CDR1 is WNHNN and CDR2 is SYGVQD (reference sequence). General observations from the study: No determination was made of the antigen specificity of the expanded peripheral T cells. Averaging showed that CD8+ T cells had more expanded clones than CD4+ did.

The rearrangement uses TRBV10-1 and TRBJ2-3; 9 bases agree with TRBD1. The sequenced sample was CD4+ or CD8+ T cells sorted from blood, obtained in a trial of the OX40 agonist ivuxolimab. This clonotype was obtained from an adult with an advanced solid tumor such as melanoma, head and neck, liver or kidney cancer. The CDR3 region is CASSDRTGDADTQYF. CDR3 coding DNA: TGCGCCAGCAGTGATAGGACAGGGGACGCAGATACGCAGTATTTT.